This T cell receptor beta chain was found in a study of T cell changes during pregnancy in multiple sclerosis. Using immunoSEQ multiplex PCR, the repertoire was profiled, and TCRdb retains in-frame clones only, with some absent. Counted here are roughly 99,000 clones, roughly 94% occurring once; the ten biggest clones make up about 2%. J lost 0 bases, V lost 3 bases, and 6 bases had no gene match. The CDR3 covers 16 residues. The germline V gene encodes CDR1 LGHNA and CDR2 YNFKEQ. The receptor was derived from a female donor in good health, enrolled as a control in a pregnancy study. The sample was peripheral blood, taken after pregnancy. The chain joins TRBV4-2 to TRBJ1-1; 8 positions agree with TRBD1. The CDR3 is CASSQGQVSVNTEAFF. The CDR3 coding sequence is TGTGCCAGCAGCCAGGGACAGGTATCAGTGAACACTGAAGCTTTCTTT.